These 18 T cell receptor beta chains originate from one sample sequenced in a study of technical replicates of blood from a handful of donors. Produced via immunoSEQ multiplex PCR; TCRdb's table is partial and in-frame only. The sample shows roughly 80,000 clones, 90% to 95% of them seen only once. Sequenced input: T cells isolated from PBMCs. Source of these receptors: a human donor in good health.

The chain carries TRBV6-4 and TRBJ2-3; a possible D gene is TRBD2 (6 bases). Germline V gives CDR1 MRHNA, CDR2 SNTAGT. Trimming cost V 7 bases and J 2 bases, with 16 bases left between them. This CDR3 region has 15 residues. CDR3: CASTPFAGSTDTQYF. The CDR3 DNA reads as TGTGCCAGCACCCCCTTTGCGGGATCCACAGATACGCAGTATTTT.

The V and J genes are TRBV9 and TRBJ2-1; D not resolved. The germline gives CDR1 SGDLS, CDR2 YYNGEE. V dropped 0 bases and J dropped 8 bases, with 3 bases sitting between them. The CDR3 sequence is 11 residues long. The CDR3 DNA reads TGTGCCAGCAGCGTAGGGCATGAGCAGTTCTTC. Residues: CASSVGHEQFF.

The rearrangement uses TRBV21-1 and TRBJ1-2. TRBV21-1 is tagged as a pseudogene. The CDR3 covers 19 residues. CDR3 loop: CASSTPREGSDPVDYGYTF. The CDR3 bases are TGTGCCAGCAGCACCCCGAGGGAAGGGAGTGACCCGGTTGACTATGGCTACACCTTC.

Here the CDR3 reads CASSRTSSGNTIYF. The CDR3 DNA reads TGTGCCAGCAGCAGGACAAGCTCTGGAAACACCATATATTTT. The rearrangement joins TRBV11-3 to TRBJ1-3, with a tentative D call TRBD1 (5 bases). V lost 5 bases and J lost 0, with 8 bases in between. This CDR3 has 14 residues. Germline loops: CDR1 SGHNT, CDR2 YENEEA.

The gene calls are TRBV7-3 and TRBJ2-7; D is undetermined. CDR1 and CDR2 (germline): SGHTA, FQGTGA. This CDR3 spans 14 amino acids. Trimming removed 2 bases from V and 5 bases from J, with 13 bases in between. CDR3 sequence (DNA): TGTGCCAGCAGCTTACTGGCCTCCAGCGACGAGCAGTACTTC. This encodes CASSLLASSDEQYF. Looking up the rest from reference TRBV7-3 and TRBJ2-7 gives the full variable domain: GAGVSQTPSNKVTEKGKYVELRCDPISGHTALYWYRQSLGQGPEFLIYFQGTGAADDSGLPNDRFFAVRPEGSVSTLKIQRTERGDSAVYLCASSLLASSDEQYFGPGTRLTVT.

This rearrangement joins TRBV6-5 to TRBJ1-1, with D uncertain. Germline CDR1 is MNHEY and CDR2 is SVGAGI. Trimming took 0 bases from V and 2 from J, leaving 4 bases between them. The CDR3 runs 13 residues. As DNA, the CDR3 is TGTGCCAGCAGTTACTCGACTAACACTGAAGCTTTCTTT. Its translation: CASSYSTNTEAFF.

The gene calls are TRBV11-3 and TRBJ1-3, with TRBD1 matching over 7 bases. Germline V gene data show CDR1 as SGHNT and CDR2 as YENEEA. The CDR3 length is 14 residues. The trim removed 5 bases at V and 2 bases at J, leaving 3 bases unmatched. The CDR3 region has the DNA TGTGCCAGCAGCCAAGGGGGCACTGGAAACACCATATATTTT. Translated: CASSQGGTGNTIYF.

The chain has TRBV15 and TRBJ1-2; a possible D gene is TRBD1 (5 bases). CDR1 and CDR2 from the germline V gene are LNHNV and YYDKDF (reference sequence). With 3 bases removed from V and 1 base from J, the gap between germline ends came to 6 bases. The CDR3 sequence is 13 residues long. The chain's CDR3 is CATSRDNNYGYTF. CDR3 nucleotide sequence: TGTGCCACCAGCAGGGACAATAACTATGGCTACACCTTC.

The J gene is TRBJ2-7, the V gene TRBV7-9; 9 nucleotides align to TRBD1. The CDR3 runs 17 residues. Germline V lookup: CDR1 SEHNR, CDR2 FQNEAQ (reference sequence). The V segment lost 5 bases and the J segment 2 bases; nucleotides outside the gene matches: 13. In DNA form, the CDR3 reads TGTGCCAGCAGCGTAACAAGGACAGGGGATTTGACCTACGAGCAGTACTTC. Its translation is CASSVTRTGDLTYEQYF.

The V gene is TRBV4-1, the J gene TRBJ2-1; 11 bases agree with TRBD2. The CDR3 runs 18 residues. The germline gives CDR1 MGHRA, CDR2 YSYEKL. V shed 3 bases and J 4 bases; nucleotides not matched to a gene: 11. The CDR3 DNA follows: TGCGCCAGCAGCCATCCTCTGGCGGGACTAGCGGTATACAATGAGCAGTTCTTC. It is translated as CASSHPLAGLAVYNEQFF.

The CDR3 loop is CASSLTHEQYF. In DNA, the CDR3 is TGTGCCAGCAGCTTAACTCACGAGCAGTACTTC. V usage is TRBV7-2 and J usage is TRBJ2-7; D uncertain. The ends were cut back, 2 bases at V and 5 bases at J, with 4 bases in the middle. The CDR3 consists of 11 residues. Germline CDR1 is SGHTA and CDR2 is FQGNSA.

The chain is built from TRBV7-8 and TRBJ2-7; 15 bases are shared with TRBD2. The germline CDR1 and CDR2 sequences are SGHVS and FQNEAQ. Losses at the gene ends were 4 bases for V and 6 bases for J; bases not matched to a gene: 4. The CDR3 totals 15 residues. CDR3: CASSSGTSGRFEQYF. As DNA, the CDR3 is TGTGCCAGCAGCTCTGGGACTAGCGGGAGGTTCGAGCAGTACTTC.

This chain uses TRBV7-2 with TRBJ1-5, with TRBD1 as a possible D gene (5 bases). CDR1 is SGHTA, CDR2 FQGNSA, per germline. This CDR3 region has 14 residues. V lost 5 bases to trimming and J lost 0 bases, with 8 bases between them. The CDR3 protein is CASSQTASNQPQHF. CDR3 sequence (DNA): TGTGCCAGCAGCCAGACAGCTAGCAATCAGCCCCAGCATTTT.

This sequence joins TRBV7-9 and TRBJ1-5, with D unresolved. Germline CDR1 SEHNR, CDR2 FQNEAQ (reference sequence). This CDR3 is 16 amino acids long. V was shortened by 0 bases and J by 8 bases, with 17 bases between the two germline ends. The CDR3: CASSLAGGDGVEPQHF. The CDR3 bases are TGTGCCAGCAGCTTAGCGGGCGGGGATGGGGTTGAGCCCCAGCATTTT.

This clone was seen ten or more times. J is TRBJ2-7 and V is TRBV4-2; TRBD2 aligns across 7 bases. J lost 6 bases, V lost 1 base, and 12 bases had no gene match. Germline V lookup: CDR1 LGHNA, CDR2 YNFKEQ. The CDR3 extends over 16 amino acids. In nucleotides, the CDR3 is TGTGCCAGCAGCCAAGTTCTGTCTCGGCTAGCGGCCGAGCAGTACTTC. Translation gives CASSQVLSRLAAEQYF.

This chain links TRBV2 with TRBJ2-7; weak D call: TRBD2 (5 bases). CDR1 and CDR2 (germline): SNHLY, FYNNEI. The CDR3 covers 12 residues. V lost 3 bases to trimming and J lost 4 bases, with 7 bases between them. CDR3 coding DNA: TGTGCCAGCAGTGACTGGGAGTACGAGCAGTACTTC. Amino acids: CASSDWEYEQYF.

This chain uses TRBV9 with TRBJ2-1; 15 bases fit TRBD2. The CDR3 is made up of 17 amino acids. V was clipped by 4 bases and J by 7 bases; unmatched bases: 9. Germline V gene data show CDR1 as SGDLS and CDR2 as YYNGEE. In nucleotides, the CDR3 is TGTGCCAGCAGCTTAAATACGGGACTAGCGGGAGGTAATGAGCAGTTCTTC. Amino acid sequence: CASSLNTGLAGGNEQFF.

This clone was found once. The chain employs TRBV7-9 and TRBJ2-1, with D perhaps matching TRBD2 (6 bases). CDR1 SEHNR and CDR2 FQNEAQ come from the germline V gene (reference sequence). With 1 base removed from V and 8 bases from J, the gap between germline ends came to 12 bases. This CDR3 spans 14 amino acids. CDR3 bases: TGTGCCAGCAGCTTAGTGGGCGGGACCGATGAGCAGTTCTTC. Translated, it gives CASSLVGGTDEQFF.